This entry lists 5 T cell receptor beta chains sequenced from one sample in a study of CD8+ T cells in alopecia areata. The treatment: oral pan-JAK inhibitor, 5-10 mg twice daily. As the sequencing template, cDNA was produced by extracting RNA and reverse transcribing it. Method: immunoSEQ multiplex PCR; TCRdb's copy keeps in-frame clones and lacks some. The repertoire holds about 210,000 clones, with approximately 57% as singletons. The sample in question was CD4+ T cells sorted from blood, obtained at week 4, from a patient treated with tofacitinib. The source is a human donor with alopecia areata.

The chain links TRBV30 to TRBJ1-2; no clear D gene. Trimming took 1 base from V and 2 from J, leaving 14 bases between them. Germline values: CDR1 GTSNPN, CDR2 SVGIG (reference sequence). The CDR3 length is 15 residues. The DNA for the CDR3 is TGTGCCTGGAGTGGTCCTCTTCGATCCAACTATGGCTACACCTTC. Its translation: CAWSGPLRSNYGYTF.

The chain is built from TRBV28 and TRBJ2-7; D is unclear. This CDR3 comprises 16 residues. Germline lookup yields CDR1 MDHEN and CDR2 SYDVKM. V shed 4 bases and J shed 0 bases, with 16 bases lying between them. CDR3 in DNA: TGTGCCAGCAGTTCCCTATCCGGGCGGAGCTCCTACGAGCAGTACTTC. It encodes CASSSLSGRSSYEQYF.

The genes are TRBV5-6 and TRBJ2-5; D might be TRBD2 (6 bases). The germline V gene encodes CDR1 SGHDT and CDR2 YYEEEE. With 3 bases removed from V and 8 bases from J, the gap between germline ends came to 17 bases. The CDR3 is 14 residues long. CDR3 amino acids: CASSYPSDSATQYF. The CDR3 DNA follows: TGTGCCAGCAGCTACCCTAGCGACAGTGCCACCCAGTACTTC.

The DNA of the CDR3 is TGCGCCAGCAGCCAAGAACAGGGCTACGAGCAGTACTTC. It translates to CASSQEQGYEQYF. The genes are TRBV4-3 and TRBJ2-7; the D gene is possibly TRBD1 (6 bases). CDR1 is LGHNA, CDR2 YSLEER, per germline. The V gene lost 0 bases and the J gene lost 3 bases, with 6 bases spanning the gap. This CDR3 contains 13 residues.

In nucleotides, the CDR3 is TGTGCCAGCAGTTTCGGGACATCAAACAATCAGCCCCAGCATTTT. It encodes CASSFGTSNNQPQHF. The chain uses TRBV27 and TRBJ1-5, with D maybe TRBD1 (6 bases). The germline V gene has CDR1 MNHEY and CDR2 SMNVEV (reference sequence). The germline V and J ends were trimmed by 3 bases and 3 bases, with 12 bases remaining between them. This CDR3 contains 15 residues.